This passage covers 11 T cell receptor beta chains from one sample sequenced in a study of OX40 agonist ivuxolimab in advanced cancers. Produced via immunoSEQ multiplex PCR; TCRdb's table is partial and in-frame only. The data show over 5,000 clones, with roughly two thirds seen just once and roughly two thirds held by the top ten. The starting material was CD4+ or CD8+ T cells sorted from blood, obtained in a trial of the OX40 agonist ivuxolimab. All receptors derive from an adult with an advanced solid tumor such as melanoma, head and neck, liver or kidney cancer.

V is TRBV19 and J is TRBJ2-3; 7 bases align to TRBD2. From germline, CDR1 is LNHDA and CDR2 SQIVND (reference sequence). The CDR3 is 13 amino acids. With 7 bases clipped from V and 4 bases from J, the junction kept 5 bases outside the gene matches. In DNA, the CDR3 is TGTGCCAGTAATATCGGGGGGTCAGATACGCAGTATTTT. This translates into CASNIGGSDTQYF.

This clone was picked up a small number of times. This chain uses TRBV7-3 with TRBJ1-6; 8 nucleotides agree with TRBD1. The CDR3 sequence is 17 residues long. In germline, CDR1 is SGHTA, CDR2 FQGTGA. Losses at the gene ends were 3 bases for V and 9 bases for J; bases not matched to a gene: 13. Here the CDR3 reads CASSFQDLQGVSSPLHF. In nucleotides, the CDR3 is TGTGCCAGCAGCTTCCAGGACCTACAGGGGGTATCTTCACCCCTCCACTTT.

This chain joins TRBV7-8 and TRBJ1-4, with D maybe TRBD1 (5 bases). V was pared by 1 base and J by 7 bases, with 7 bases between. CDR3 size: 13 residues. Per the germline V gene, CDR1 is SGHVS and CDR2 is FQNEAQ. The CDR3 DNA sequence: TGTGCCAGCAGCTTAGGGGGCGGTGAAAAACTGTTTTTT. Protein product: CASSLGGGEKLFF.

This sequence joins TRBV7-9 and TRBJ2-3; D may be TRBD1 or TRBD2 (5 bases each). The ends were cut back, 3 bases at V and 1 base at J, with 8 bases in the middle. Germline CDR1 reads SEHNR; CDR2 reads FQNEAQ (reference sequence). This CDR3 comprises 14 residues. In DNA, the CDR3 is TGTGCCAGCAGCTTCCAGGGACGCACAGATACGCAGTATTTT. It yields the protein CASSFQGRTDTQYF.

The J gene is TRBJ1-5, the V gene TRBV19; D call uncertain. Trimming shortened V by 1 base and J by 0 bases, and 10 bases separated the two germline ends. Germline V lookup: CDR1 LNHDA, CDR2 SQIVND (reference sequence). This CDR3 comprises 16 residues. CDR3 region: CASSIGEFHSNQPQHF. In DNA, the CDR3 is TGTGCCAGTAGTATAGGCGAGTTTCATAGCAATCAGCCCCAGCATTTT.

This sequence joins TRBV28 and TRBJ1-6, with no clear D. The CDR3 covers 16 residues. Trimming removed 6 bases from V and 7 bases from J, with 19 bases in between. Germline V lookup: CDR1 MDHEN, CDR2 SYDVKM. The CDR3 spells CASRPQHQILNSPLHF. CDR3 DNA sequence: TGTGCCAGCAGACCACAACACCAAATTCTAAATTCACCCCTCCACTTT.

The chain uses TRBV5-1 and TRBJ2-7; no reliable D call. The length of the CDR3 is 14 residues. Between the trimmed V and J ends, which lost 1 base and 0 bases, there was a span of 8 bases. Germline CDR1 SGHRS, CDR2 YFSETQ. Here the CDR3 DNA reads TGCGCCAGCAGCTTGCCCCCCTGCTCCTACGAGCAGTACTTC. Amino acids: CASSLPPCSYEQYF.

V gene TRBV6-1 combines with J gene TRBJ1-5; D might be TRBD1 (5 bases). The germline V gene encodes CDR1 MNHNS and CDR2 SASEGT. The CDR3 is 15 amino acids. The V gene lost 3 bases and the J gene lost 5 bases, with 14 bases spanning the gap. Written as DNA, the CDR3 is TGTGCCAGCAGTGAGGCGACGGGGGGATATCAGCCCCAGCATTTT. This sequence encodes CASSEATGGYQPQHF.

The CDR3 protein is CASSHRGDYGYTF. DNA of the CDR3: TGTGCCAGCAGTCACAGGGGGGACTATGGCTACACCTTC. The V and J genes are TRBV28 and TRBJ1-2; 8 nucleotides match TRBD1. Losses at the gene ends were 5 bases for V and 3 bases for J; bases not matched to a gene: 2. Germline values: CDR1 MDHEN, CDR2 SYDVKM. The CDR3 is 13 amino acids.

The rearrangement uses TRBV7-2 and TRBJ1-4; possible D gene TRBD1, 5 bases. CDR1 is SGHTA, CDR2 FQGNSA, per germline. The V gene lost 4 bases and the J gene lost 6 bases, with 15 bases spanning the gap. This CDR3 is built from 15 residues. CDR3 sequence: CASSSSRVVDEKLFF. CDR3 coding DNA: TGTGCCAGCAGCTCCTCCAGGGTTGTGGATGAAAAACTGTTTTTT.

This chain links TRBV11-2 with TRBJ1-2; 7 bases line up with TRBD1. The CDR3 has 14 amino acids. The ends lost 5 bases at V and 5 bases at J; junction bases unmatched: 8. CDR1 is SGHAT and CDR2 is FQNNGV in the germline V gene. The CDR3 loop is CASSVGGGEYGYTF. CDR3 nucleotides: TGTGCCAGCAGCGTAGGAGGGGGCGAATATGGCTACACCTTC.